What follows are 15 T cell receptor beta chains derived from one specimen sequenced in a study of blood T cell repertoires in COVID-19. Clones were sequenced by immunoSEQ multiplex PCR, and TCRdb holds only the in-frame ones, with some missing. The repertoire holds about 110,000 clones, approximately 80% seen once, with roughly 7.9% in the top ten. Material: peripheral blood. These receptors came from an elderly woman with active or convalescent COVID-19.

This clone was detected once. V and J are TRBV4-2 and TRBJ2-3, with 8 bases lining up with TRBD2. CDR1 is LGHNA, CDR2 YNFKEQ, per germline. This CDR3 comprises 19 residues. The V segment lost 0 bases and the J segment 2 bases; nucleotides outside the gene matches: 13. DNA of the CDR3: TGTGCCAGCAGCCAAGATCCGAGGGGTGCGGGAGGACTCACAGATACGCAGTATTTT. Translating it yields CASSQDPRGAGGLTDTQYF.

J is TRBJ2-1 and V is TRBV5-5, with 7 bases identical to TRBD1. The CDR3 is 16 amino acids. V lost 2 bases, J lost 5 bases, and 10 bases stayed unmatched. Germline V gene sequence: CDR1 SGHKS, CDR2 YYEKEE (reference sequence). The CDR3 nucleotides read TGTGCCAGCAGCTTTGGGATCCGGGACAGCCACAATGAGCAGTTCTTC. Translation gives CASSFGIRDSHNEQFF.

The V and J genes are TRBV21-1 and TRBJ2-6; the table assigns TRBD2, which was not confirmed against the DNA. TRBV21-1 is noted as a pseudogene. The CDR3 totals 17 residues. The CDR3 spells CASSKGGESSGANVLTF. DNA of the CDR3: TGTGCCAGCAGCAAAGGCGGTGAAAGCTCTGGGGCCAACGTCCTGACTTTC.

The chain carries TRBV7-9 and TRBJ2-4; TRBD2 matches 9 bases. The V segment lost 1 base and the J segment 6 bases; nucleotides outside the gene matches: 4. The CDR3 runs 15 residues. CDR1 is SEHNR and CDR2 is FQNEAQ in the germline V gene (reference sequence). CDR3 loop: CASSLVAGGGNIQYF. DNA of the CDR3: TGTGCCAGCAGCTTAGTGGCGGGAGGGGGAAACATTCAGTACTTC.

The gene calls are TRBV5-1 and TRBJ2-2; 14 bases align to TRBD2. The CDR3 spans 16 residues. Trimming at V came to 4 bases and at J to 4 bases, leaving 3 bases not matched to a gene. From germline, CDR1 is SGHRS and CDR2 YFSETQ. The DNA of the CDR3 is TGCGCCAGCAGCACGGGGACTAGCGGGGGCACCGGGGAGCTGTTTTTT. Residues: CASSTGTSGGTGELFF.

DNA of the CDR3: TGTGCCAGCAGCTCGGGACAGTTAGGTTCACCCCTCCACTTT. It is translated as CASSSGQLGSPLHF. The chain couples TRBV5-4 to TRBJ1-6; 7 bases align to TRBD1. This CDR3 region has 14 residues. Germline-derived CDR1 and CDR2 are SGHNT and YYREEE (reference sequence). V was pared by 3 bases and J by 9 bases, with 6 bases of the junction left unmatched.

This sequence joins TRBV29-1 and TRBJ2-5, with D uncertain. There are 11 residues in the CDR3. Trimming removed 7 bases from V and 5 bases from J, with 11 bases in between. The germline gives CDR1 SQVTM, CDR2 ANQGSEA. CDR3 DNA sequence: TGCAGCGCAAACTACGGGGAGACCCAGTACTTC. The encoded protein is CSANYGETQYF.

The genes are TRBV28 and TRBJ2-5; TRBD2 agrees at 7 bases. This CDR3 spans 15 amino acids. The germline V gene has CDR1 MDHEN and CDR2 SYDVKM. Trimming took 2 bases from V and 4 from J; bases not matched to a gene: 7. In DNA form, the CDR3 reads TGTGCCAGCAGTTTACCAGCGGGACGTGGAGAGACCCAGTACTTC. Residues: CASSLPAGRGETQYF.

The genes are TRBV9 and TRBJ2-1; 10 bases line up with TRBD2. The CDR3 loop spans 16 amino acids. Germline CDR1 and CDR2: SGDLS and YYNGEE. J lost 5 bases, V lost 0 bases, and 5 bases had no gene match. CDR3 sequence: CASSVAKLAGNNEQFF. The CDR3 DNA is TGTGCCAGCAGCGTAGCTAAACTAGCGGGGAACAATGAGCAGTTCTTC.

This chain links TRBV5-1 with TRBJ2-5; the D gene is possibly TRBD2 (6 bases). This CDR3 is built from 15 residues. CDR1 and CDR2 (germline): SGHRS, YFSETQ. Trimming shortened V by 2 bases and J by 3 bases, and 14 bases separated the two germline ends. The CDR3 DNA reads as TGCGCCAGCAGCTTCGAGTGGGACTCAAAAGAGACCCAGTACTTC. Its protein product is CASSFEWDSKETQYF.

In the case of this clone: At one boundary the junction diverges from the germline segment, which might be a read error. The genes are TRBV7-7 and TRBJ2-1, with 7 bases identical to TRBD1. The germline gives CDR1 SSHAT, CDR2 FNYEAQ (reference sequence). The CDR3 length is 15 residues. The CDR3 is CASSQNLNKQGEQFF. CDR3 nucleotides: TGTGCTAGCAGCCAAAATCTAAATAAACAGGGGGAGCAGTTCTTC.

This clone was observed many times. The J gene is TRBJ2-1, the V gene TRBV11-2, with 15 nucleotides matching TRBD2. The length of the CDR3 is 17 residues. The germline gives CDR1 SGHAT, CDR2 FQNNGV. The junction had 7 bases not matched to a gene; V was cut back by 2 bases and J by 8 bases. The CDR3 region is CASSLIGLAGGRYEQFF. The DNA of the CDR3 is TGTGCCAGCAGCTTAATAGGACTAGCGGGAGGGCGGTATGAGCAGTTCTTC.

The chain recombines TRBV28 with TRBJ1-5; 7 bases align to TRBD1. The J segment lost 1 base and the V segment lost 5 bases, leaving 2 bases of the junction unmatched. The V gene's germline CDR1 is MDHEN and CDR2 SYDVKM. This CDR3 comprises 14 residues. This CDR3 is CASSPQGSNQPQHF. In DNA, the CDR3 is TGTGCCAGCAGTCCACAGGGGAGCAATCAGCCCCAGCATTTT.

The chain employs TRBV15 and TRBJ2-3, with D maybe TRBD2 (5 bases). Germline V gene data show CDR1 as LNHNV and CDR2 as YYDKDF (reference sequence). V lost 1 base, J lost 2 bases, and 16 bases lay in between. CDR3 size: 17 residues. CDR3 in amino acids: CATSRGGSTRNTDTQYF. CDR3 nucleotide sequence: TGTGCCACCAGCAGAGGGGGATCCACTAGAAACACAGATACGCAGTATTTT. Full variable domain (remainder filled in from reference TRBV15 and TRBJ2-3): DAMVIQNPRYQVTQFGKPVTLSCSQTLNHNVMYWYQQKSSQAPKLLFHYYDKDFNNEADTPDNFQSRRPNTSFCFLDIRSPGLGDTAMYLCATSRGGSTRNTDTQYFGPGTRLTVL.

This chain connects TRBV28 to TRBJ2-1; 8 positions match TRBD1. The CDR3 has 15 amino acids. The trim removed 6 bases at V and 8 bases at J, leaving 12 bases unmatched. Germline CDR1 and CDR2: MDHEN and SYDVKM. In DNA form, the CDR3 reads TGTGCCAGCAGACCTCAGGGGGCAAGTACTCATGAGCAGTTCTTC. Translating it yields CASRPQGASTHEQFF.